These 5 T cell receptor beta chains originate from one sample sequenced in a study of shared clonotypes between healthy human individuals. Produced via immunoSEQ multiplex PCR; TCRdb's table is partial and in-frame only. The data hold approximately 2.1 million clones, with just over 90% observed a single time. The sample taken for sequencing was naive CD4+ T cells from PBMCs. Subset meaning: CD45RA+ positively selected. The source is a man aged 18 to 30 in good health. Some clones in this sample may be carry-over from other donors' samples.

This clone was counted a single time. The rearrangement uses TRBV19 and TRBJ1-5; no clear D. The V gene's germline CDR1 is LNHDA and CDR2 SQIVND (reference sequence). CDR3 length equals 15 residues. V was clipped by 1 base and J by 6 bases, with 13 bases between them. The CDR3 loop reads CASSIGRAGGQPQHF. The CDR3 DNA sequence: TGTGCCAGTAGTATAGGGAGGGCGGGCGGTCAGCCCCAGCATTTT. Full variable domain (remainder filled in from reference TRBV19 and TRBJ1-5): DGGITQSPKYLFRKEGQNVTLSCEQNLNHDAMYWYRQDPGQGLRLIYYSQIVNDFQKGDIAEGYSVSREKKESFPLTVTSAQKNPTAFYLCASSIGRAGGQPQHFGDGTRLSIL.

Comment on this clone: At the DNA level, this CDR3 is encoded by other sequences in the same sample as well. This chain uses TRBV27 with TRBJ1-1; D is unresolved. The length of the CDR3 is 13 residues. Germline assignment: CDR1 MNHEY and CDR2 SMNVEV (reference sequence). The ends were cut back, 1 base at V and 1 base at J, with 4 bases in the middle. CDR3 DNA sequence: TGTGCCAGCAGTTTATTCGGGAACACTGAAGCTTTCTTT. It specifies CASSLFGNTEAFF.

The rearrangement joins TRBV28 to TRBJ2-2; TRBD2 matches at 16 bases. The CDR3 is 18 residues long. Germline CDR1 reads MDHEN; CDR2 reads SYDVKM. V shed 8 bases and J 1 base; nucleotides not matched to a gene: 7. This chain's CDR3 is CASSMGTSGRENTGELFF. The CDR3 DNA reads TGTGCCAGCTCCATGGGGACTAGCGGGAGGGAGAACACCGGGGAGCTGTTTTTT.

This clone has just one count. The chain combines TRBV5-4 with TRBJ1-2; D might be TRBD1 (5 bases). CDR1 and CDR2 from the germline V gene are SGHNT and YYREEE (reference sequence). The CDR3 consists of 15 residues. Trimming pared 4 bases from V and 2 bases from J, leaving 15 bases between. The CDR3, as DNA: TGTGCCAGCAGCCGCGACAGAGCCCGGAACTATGGCTACACCTTC. Its protein is CASSRDRARNYGYTF.

A single count supports this clone. The chain recombines TRBV5-1 with TRBJ2-1; a weak D match, TRBD2 (6 bases). The CDR3 covers 16 residues. Trimming shortened V by 0 bases and J by 5 bases, and 15 bases separated the two germline ends. Germline CDR1 SGHRS, CDR2 YFSETQ. The CDR3 protein is CASSLVSSGGNNEQFF. The CDR3 coding sequence is TGCGCCAGCAGCTTGGTTAGTAGCGGAGGGAACAATGAGCAGTTCTTC.